The 21 T cell receptor beta chains reported below all come from one sample, sequenced in a study of shared clonotypes between healthy human individuals. The protocol was immunoSEQ multiplex PCR, while the TCRdb copy is restricted to in-frame clones and leaves out a portion. The profile covers 640,000 or so clones, with roughly 78% appearing a single time and under 2% taken by the ten largest. The specimen was memory CD4+ T cells sorted from blood. Noted subset: CD45RA-negative fraction. Receptors originate from a woman younger than 45 in good health.

This clone was seen just once. This chain uses TRBV18 with TRBJ1-5; D perhaps matches TRBD1 (5 bases). Trimming removed 2 bases at V and 2 bases at J, with 13 bases between. Germline lookup yields CDR1 KGHSH and CDR2 LQKENI. The CDR3 is 16 residues long. In DNA, the CDR3 is TGTGCCAGCTCACCAGGAGTCCGGGGCGGCAATCAGCCCCAGCATTTT. Translated, it gives CASSPGVRGGNQPQHF. Supplemented by reference TRBV18 and TRBJ1-5, the full variable domain reads NAGVMQNPRHLVRRRGQEARLRCSPMKGHSHVYWYRQLPEEGLKFMVYLQKENIIDESGMPKERFSAEFPKEGPSILRIQQVVRGDSAAYFCASSPGVRGGNQPQHFGDGTRLSIL.

About this clone: Within the sample, other DNA sequences also encode this same CDR3. The gene calls are TRBV7-3 and TRBJ2-1; 8 bases are a match to TRBD2. The CDR3 extends over 16 amino acids. Per the germline V gene, CDR1 is SGHTA and CDR2 is FQGTGA. V lost 2 bases and J lost 1; bases outside the gene matches: 4. DNA of the CDR3: TGTGCCAGCAGCTTAGGGAGCGGGAGTTCCTACAATGAGCAGTTCTTC. Amino acid sequence: CASSLGSGSSYNEQFF.

The chain carries TRBV5-4 and TRBJ1-1; tentative D call: TRBD1 (5 bases). Germline CDR1 is SGHNT and CDR2 is YYREEE (reference sequence). With 0 bases removed from V and 1 base from J, the gap between germline ends came to 10 bases. There are 15 residues in the CDR3. CDR3 nucleotide sequence: TGTGCCAGCAGCTTGGGCGCAGGGAAGAACACTGAAGCTTTCTTT. It codes for CASSLGAGKNTEAFF.

This rearrangement joins TRBV2 to TRBJ2-7, with unresolved D. The V end was cut by 5 bases, the J end by 1 base, with 12 bases between. Germline V gene lookup returns CDR1 SNHLY and CDR2 FYNNEI. The CDR3 runs to 14 residues. In DNA, the CDR3 is TGTGCCAGCAGTATTGGTCCGTTTTCCTACGAGCAGTACTTC. Protein sequence: CASSIGPFSYEQYF.

The rearrangement joins TRBV4-2 to TRBJ2-1; TRBD2 matches 10 bases. CDR1 LGHNA and CDR2 YNFKEQ come from the germline V gene. This CDR3 is built from 16 residues. Trimming removed 1 base from V and 6 bases from J; junction bases left unmatched: 6. The CDR3 is CASSQGAAGGRNEQFF. The DNA for the CDR3 is TGTGCCAGCAGCCAAGGCGCAGCGGGAGGGCGCAATGAGCAGTTCTTC.

This clone has more than one count but fewer than ten. This chain connects TRBV5-1 to TRBJ2-7; D is possibly TRBD2 (7 bases). V gave up 6 bases and J gave up 0 bases, with 16 bases separating them. This CDR3 contains 15 residues. Germline CDR1 reads SGHRS; CDR2 reads YFSETQ. The CDR3 DNA reads as TGCGCCAGCAAGGGGGAGCGGGACGACTCCTACGAGCAGTACTTC. It yields the protein CASKGERDDSYEQYF.

A word on this clone: Other nucleotide sequences from this sample produce the same CDR3. The chain couples TRBV5-1 to TRBJ2-1; D perhaps matches TRBD1 (6 bases). With 4 bases removed from V and 1 base from J, the gap between germline ends came to 12 bases. Germline CDR1 and CDR2: SGHRS and YFSETQ. CDR3 length equals 15 residues. CDR3 DNA: TGCGCCAGCAGCCGGGACACTTTTTCCTACAATGAGCAGTTCTTC. It specifies CASSRDTFSYNEQFF. The full variable domain, with the rest looked up from reference TRBV5-1 and TRBJ2-1, is KAGVTQTPRYLIKTRGQQVTLSCSPISGHRSVSWYQQTPGQGLQFLFEYFSETQRNKGNFPGRFSGRQFSNSRSEMNVSTLELGDSALYLCASSRDTFSYNEQFFGPGTRLTVL.

On this clone itself: Germline and junction disagree at one end, which may indicate a read error. The chain employs TRBV5-5 and TRBJ1-4, with a possible D match to TRBD1 (6 bases). Per the germline V gene, CDR1 is SGHKS and CDR2 is YYEKEE (reference sequence). This CDR3 region has 16 residues. In DNA form, the CDR3 reads TGTGCCAGCAGTTTGGACAGATCTGCAACTAATGAAAAACTGTTTTTT. It specifies CASSLDRSATNEKLFF.

The V and J genes are TRBV27 and TRBJ2-7, with 7 bases lining up with TRBD1. Germline V lookup: CDR1 MNHEY, CDR2 SMNVEV (reference sequence). The trim removed 6 bases at V and 5 bases at J, leaving 7 bases unmatched. The CDR3 runs to 13 residues. CDR3 loop: CASRLQGIDEQYF. The CDR3 bases are TGTGCCAGCAGATTACAGGGGATAGACGAGCAGTACTTC.

The chain links TRBV7-2 to TRBJ1-4, with 7 bases lining up with TRBD1. Germline CDR1 reads SGHTA; CDR2 reads FQGNSA. CDR3 length equals 16 residues. With 11 bases clipped from V and 4 bases from J, the junction kept 16 bases outside the gene matches. The CDR3 sequence: CASSLDPPGGNEKLFF. DNA for the CDR3: TGTGCCTCCAGCTTAGATCCTCCAGGGGGTAATGAAAAACTGTTTTTT.

The V gene is TRBV4-1, the J gene TRBJ2-5, with TRBD2 identical over 10 bases. The CDR3 totals 13 residues. With 4 bases clipped from V and 4 bases from J, the junction kept 0 bases outside the gene matches. Germline assignment: CDR1 MGHRA and CDR2 YSYEKL. The CDR3 nucleotides are TGCGCCAGCAGCCTAGCGGGGGGAGAGACCCAGTACTTC. Protein: CASSLAGGETQYF.

The chain carries TRBV5-1 and TRBJ2-1; 12 nucleotides match TRBD2. Trimming took 4 bases from V and 0 from J; bases not matched to a gene: 11. Germline CDR1 is SGHRS and CDR2 is YFSETQ. This CDR3 comprises 19 residues. CDR3 sequence: CASSKGLAGPSSSYNEQFF. The CDR3, as DNA: TGCGCCAGCAGCAAGGGACTAGCGGGCCCATCGAGCTCCTACAATGAGCAGTTCTTC.

For the CDR3, the DNA is TGTGCCAGTAGTAAGACAGCGGTGGGGAAGACTGAAGCTTTCTTT. Residues: CASSKTAVGKTEAFF. The V and J genes are TRBV19 and TRBJ1-1; possibly TRBD1 for D (5 bases). V dropped 4 bases and J dropped 5 bases, with 17 bases sitting between them. Germline CDR1 LNHDA, CDR2 SQIVND (reference sequence). This CDR3 is built from 15 residues.

In this sample, this clone turned up a few times. V is TRBV28 and J is TRBJ2-3; 9 bases align to TRBD1. Per germline, CDR1 MDHEN and CDR2 SYDVKM. The CDR3 is 14 residues long. The V segment lost 6 bases and the J segment 4 bases; nucleotides outside the gene matches: 5. The CDR3 DNA reads TGTGCCAGCAGCCTCGACAGGGGGTCAGATACGCAGTATTTT. It translates to CASSLDRGSDTQYF.

The chain is built from TRBV7-8 and TRBJ2-3; D is tentatively TRBD1 or TRBD2 (6 bases each). The length of the CDR3 is 17 residues. Germline assignment: CDR1 SGHVS and CDR2 FQNEAQ. Trimming pared 5 bases from V and 4 bases from J, leaving 22 bases between. The CDR3 sequence: CASSPKGGRDRADTQYF. The CDR3 coding sequence is TGTGCCAGCAGCCCAAAAGGGGGGCGGGATAGAGCAGATACGCAGTATTTT.

The chain is built from TRBV7-7 and TRBJ2-7; TRBD2 matches 9 bases. With 1 base clipped from V and 6 bases from J, the junction kept 7 bases outside the gene matches. The CDR3 loop spans 15 amino acids. The germline gives CDR1 SSHAT, CDR2 FNYEAQ (reference sequence). The DNA for the CDR3 is TGTGCCAGCAGCTTAGAGGCTAGCGGGAAAGGCGAGCAGTACTTC. This translates into CASSLEASGKGEQYF.

The chain has TRBV30 and TRBJ1-1; weak D call: TRBD1 (5 bases). Germline V gives CDR1 GTSNPN, CDR2 SVGIG (reference sequence). Trimming took 5 bases from V and 3 from J, leaving 22 bases between them. The CDR3 totals 16 residues. As DNA, the CDR3 is TGTGCCTGGGAGACCCACGGGACCCTCAGGGACACTGAAGCTTTCTTT. Amino acids: CAWETHGTLRDTEAFF.

V is TRBV7-2 and J is TRBJ1-2; TRBD1 might be the D (6 bases). CDR1 and CDR2 from the germline V gene are SGHTA and FQGNSA. The CDR3 has 15 residues. Trimming cost V 3 bases and J 0 bases, with 11 bases left between them. CDR3 DNA: TGTGCCAGCAGCTTCGGGGACACAGCTAACTATGGCTACACCTTC. Its translation is CASSFGDTANYGYTF.

The chain uses TRBV10-3 and TRBJ2-7; TRBD1 or TRBD2 may be the D gene (5 bases each). The CDR3 covers 13 residues. Germline V lookup: CDR1 ENHRY, CDR2 SYGVKD. V lost 9 bases and J lost 0, with 12 bases in between. CDR3 nucleotide sequence: TGTGCCATTAAGGGGAGAGACTCCTACGAGCAGTACTTC. Amino acids: CAIKGRDSYEQYF.

The rearrangement joins TRBV7-8 to TRBJ1-3; unclear D gene. This CDR3 contains 16 residues. The germline V gene encodes CDR1 SGHVS and CDR2 FQNEAQ. V was shortened by 4 bases and J by 0 bases, with 13 bases between the two germline ends. The CDR3 DNA is TGTGCCAGCAGCTCAAGGAGGGAGAGCTCTGGAAACACCATATATTTT. It encodes CASSSRRESSGNTIYF.

The V gene is TRBV28, the J gene TRBJ2-4; TRBD2 might be the D (6 bases). This CDR3 has 16 amino acids. Germline V lookup: CDR1 MDHEN, CDR2 SYDVKM. With 4 bases removed from V and 0 bases from J, the gap between germline ends came to 13 bases. CDR3 region: CASSSPREQAKNIQYF. The CDR3 region has the DNA TGTGCCAGCAGTTCCCCCCGGGAGCAAGCCAAAAACATTCAGTACTTC.